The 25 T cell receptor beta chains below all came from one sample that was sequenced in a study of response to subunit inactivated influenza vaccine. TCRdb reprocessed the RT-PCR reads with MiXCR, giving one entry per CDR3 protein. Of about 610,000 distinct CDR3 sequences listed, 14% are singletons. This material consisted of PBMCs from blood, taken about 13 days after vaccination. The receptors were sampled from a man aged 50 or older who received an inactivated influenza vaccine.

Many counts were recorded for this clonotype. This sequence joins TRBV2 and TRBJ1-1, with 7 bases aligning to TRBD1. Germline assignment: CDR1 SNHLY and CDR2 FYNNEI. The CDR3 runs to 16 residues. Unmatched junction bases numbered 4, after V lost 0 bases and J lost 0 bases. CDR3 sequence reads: CASSEALQGMNTEAFF. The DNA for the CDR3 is TGTGCCAGCAGTGAAGCTCTACAGGGGATGAACACTGAAGCTTTCTTT.

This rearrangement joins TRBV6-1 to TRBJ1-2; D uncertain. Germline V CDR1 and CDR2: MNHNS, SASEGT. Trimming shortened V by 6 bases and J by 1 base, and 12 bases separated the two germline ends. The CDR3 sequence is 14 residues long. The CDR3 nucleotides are TGTGCCAGCAGACCCGGACGGCTTAACTATGGCTACACCTTC. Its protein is CASRPGRLNYGYTF.

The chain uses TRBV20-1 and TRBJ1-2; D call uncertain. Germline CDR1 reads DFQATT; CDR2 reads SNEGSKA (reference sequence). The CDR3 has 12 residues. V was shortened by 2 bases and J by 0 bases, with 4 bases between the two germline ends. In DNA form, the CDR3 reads TGCAGTGCTAGACAGGCTAACTATGGCTACACCTTC. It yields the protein CSARQANYGYTF.

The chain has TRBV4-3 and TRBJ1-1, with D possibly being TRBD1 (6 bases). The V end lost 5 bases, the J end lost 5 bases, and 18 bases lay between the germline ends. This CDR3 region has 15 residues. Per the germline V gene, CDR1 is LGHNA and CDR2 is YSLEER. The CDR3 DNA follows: TGCGCCAGCAGCGCACGCGACGGGGGGCGGACTGAAGCTTTCTTT. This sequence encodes CASSARDGGRTEAFF.

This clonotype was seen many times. CDR3 loop: CASSYSGPNVADTQYF. In nucleotides, the CDR3 is TGTGCCAGCAGTTACTCCGGCCCCAATGTGGCAGATACGCAGTATTTT. The chain uses TRBV6-5 and TRBJ2-3; D is ambiguous. CDR3 length: 16 residues. Trimming shortened V by 0 bases and J by 4 bases, and 14 bases separated the two germline ends. CDR1 and CDR2 (germline): MNHEY, SVGAGI.

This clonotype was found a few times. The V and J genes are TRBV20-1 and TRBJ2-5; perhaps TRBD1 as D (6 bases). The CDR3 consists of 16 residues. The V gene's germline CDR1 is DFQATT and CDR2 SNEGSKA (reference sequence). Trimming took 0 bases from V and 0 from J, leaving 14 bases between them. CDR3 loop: CSARDQRTAHQETQYF. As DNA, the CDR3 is TGCAGTGCTAGAGACCAAAGGACAGCCCACCAAGAGACCCAGTACTTC.

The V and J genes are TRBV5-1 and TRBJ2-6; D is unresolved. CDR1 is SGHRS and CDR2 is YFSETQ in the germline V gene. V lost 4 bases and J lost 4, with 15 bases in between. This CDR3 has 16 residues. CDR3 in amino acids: CASSGTSGLGANVLTF. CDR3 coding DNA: TGCGCCAGCAGCGGAACCAGTGGATTAGGGGCCAACGTCCTGACTTTC. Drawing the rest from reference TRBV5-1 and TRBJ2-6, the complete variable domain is KAGVTQTPRYLIKTRGQQVTLSCSPISGHRSVSWYQQTPGQGLQFLFEYFSETQRNKGNFPGRFSGRQFSNSRSEMNVSTLELGDSALYLCASSGTSGLGANVLTFGAGSRLTVL.

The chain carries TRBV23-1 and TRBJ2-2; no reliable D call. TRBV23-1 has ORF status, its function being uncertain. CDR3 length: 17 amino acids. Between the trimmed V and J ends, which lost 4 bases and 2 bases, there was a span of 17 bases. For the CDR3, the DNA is TGCGCCAGCAGTCCCCCGGTCCGAAATATCAACACCGGGGAGCTGTTTTTT. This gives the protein CASSPPVRNINTGELFF.

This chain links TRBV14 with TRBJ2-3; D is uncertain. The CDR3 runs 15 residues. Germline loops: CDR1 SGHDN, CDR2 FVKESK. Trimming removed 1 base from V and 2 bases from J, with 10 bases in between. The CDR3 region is CASSQGTVATDTQYF. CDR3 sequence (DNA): TGTGCCAGCAGCCAAGGGACGGTAGCCACAGATACGCAGTATTTT.

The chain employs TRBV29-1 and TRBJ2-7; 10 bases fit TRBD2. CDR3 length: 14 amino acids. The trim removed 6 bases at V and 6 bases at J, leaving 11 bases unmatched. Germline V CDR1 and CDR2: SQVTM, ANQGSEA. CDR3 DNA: TGCAGCGTCAGAGCGGGAGGGGTGCCGGGCGAGCAGTACTTC. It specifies CSVRAGGVPGEQYF.

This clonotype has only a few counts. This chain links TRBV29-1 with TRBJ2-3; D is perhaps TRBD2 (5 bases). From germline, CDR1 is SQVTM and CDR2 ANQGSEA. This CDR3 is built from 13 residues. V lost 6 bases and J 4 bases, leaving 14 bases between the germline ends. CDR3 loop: CSVTPGISDTQYF. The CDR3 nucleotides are TGCAGCGTCACCCCCGGGATCTCAGATACGCAGTATTTT.

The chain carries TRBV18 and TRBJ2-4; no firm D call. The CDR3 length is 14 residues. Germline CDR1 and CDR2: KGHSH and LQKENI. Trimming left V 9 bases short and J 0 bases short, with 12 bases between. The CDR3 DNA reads TGTGCCAGTCTGGTGGATCTAGCCAAAAACATTCAGTACTTC. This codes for CASLVDLAKNIQYF.

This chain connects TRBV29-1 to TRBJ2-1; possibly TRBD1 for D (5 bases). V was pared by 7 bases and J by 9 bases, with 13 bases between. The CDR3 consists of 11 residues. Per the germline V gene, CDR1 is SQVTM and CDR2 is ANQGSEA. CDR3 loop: CSGTPGIEQFF. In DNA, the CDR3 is TGCAGCGGCACACCAGGGATTGAGCAGTTCTTC.

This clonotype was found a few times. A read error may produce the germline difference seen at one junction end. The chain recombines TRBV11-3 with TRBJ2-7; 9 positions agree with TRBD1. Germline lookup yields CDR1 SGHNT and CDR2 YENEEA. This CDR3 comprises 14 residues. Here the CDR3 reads CASSPFPSGTGKAF. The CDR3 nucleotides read TGTGCCAGCAGCCCATTTCCTTCCGGGACAGGGAAGGCCTTC.

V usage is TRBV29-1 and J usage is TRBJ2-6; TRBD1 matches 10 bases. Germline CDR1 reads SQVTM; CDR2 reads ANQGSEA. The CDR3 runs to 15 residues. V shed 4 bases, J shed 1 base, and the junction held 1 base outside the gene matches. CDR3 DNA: TGCAGCGTTGGGGACAGGGGATCTGGGGCCAACGTCCTGACTTTC. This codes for CSVGDRGSGANVLTF.

CDR3 sequence reads: CASSPSGTVNEQFF. CDR3 in DNA: TGTGCCAGCAGTCCCTCCGGGACGGTAAATGAGCAGTTCTTC. The V gene is TRBV6-1, the J gene TRBJ2-1; D is perhaps TRBD1 or TRBD2 (5 bases each). V dropped 5 bases and J dropped 7 bases, with 15 bases sitting between them. The germline gives CDR1 MNHNS, CDR2 SASEGT. This CDR3 comprises 14 residues.

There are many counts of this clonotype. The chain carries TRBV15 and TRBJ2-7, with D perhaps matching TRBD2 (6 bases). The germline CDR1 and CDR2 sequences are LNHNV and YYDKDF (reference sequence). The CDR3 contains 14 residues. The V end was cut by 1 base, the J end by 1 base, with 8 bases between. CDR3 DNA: TGTGCCACCAGCAGAGGAGGGAGGTCCTACGAGCAGTACTTC. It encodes CATSRGGRSYEQYF.

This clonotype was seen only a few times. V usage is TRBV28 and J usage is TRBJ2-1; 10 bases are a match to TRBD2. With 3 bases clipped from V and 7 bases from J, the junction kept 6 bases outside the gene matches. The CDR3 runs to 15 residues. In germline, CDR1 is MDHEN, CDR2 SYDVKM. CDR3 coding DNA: TGTGCCAGCAGTTTCGTGACTAGCGGGTGGAATGAGCAGTTCTTC. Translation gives CASSFVTSGWNEQFF. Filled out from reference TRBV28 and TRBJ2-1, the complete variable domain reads DVKVTQSSRYLVKRTGEKVFLECVQDMDHENMFWYRQDPGLGLRLIYFSYDVKMKEKGDIPEGYSVSREKKERFSLILESASTNQTSMYLCASSFVTSGWNEQFFGPGTRLTVL.

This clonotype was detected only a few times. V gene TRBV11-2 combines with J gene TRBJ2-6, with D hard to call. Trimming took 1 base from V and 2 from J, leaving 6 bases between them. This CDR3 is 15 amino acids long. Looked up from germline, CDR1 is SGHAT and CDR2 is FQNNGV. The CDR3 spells CASSLARAGANVLTF. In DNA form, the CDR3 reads TGTGCCAGCAGCTTAGCTAGGGCTGGGGCCAACGTCCTGACTTTC.

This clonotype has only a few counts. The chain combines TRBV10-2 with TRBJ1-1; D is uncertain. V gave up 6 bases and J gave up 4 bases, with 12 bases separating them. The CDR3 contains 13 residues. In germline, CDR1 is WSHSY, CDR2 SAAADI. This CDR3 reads CASSVDVGTEAFF. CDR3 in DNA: TGCGCCAGCAGCGTGGACGTTGGCACTGAAGCTTTCTTT.

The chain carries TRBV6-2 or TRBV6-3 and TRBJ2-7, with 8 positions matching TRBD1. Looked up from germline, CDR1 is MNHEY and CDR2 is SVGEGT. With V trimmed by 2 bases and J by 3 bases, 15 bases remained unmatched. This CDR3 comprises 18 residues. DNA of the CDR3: TGTGCCAGCAGTTACCCCTTTACACAGGGGGAAGGAGTCTACGAGCAGTACTTC. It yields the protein CASSYPFTQGEGVYEQYF.

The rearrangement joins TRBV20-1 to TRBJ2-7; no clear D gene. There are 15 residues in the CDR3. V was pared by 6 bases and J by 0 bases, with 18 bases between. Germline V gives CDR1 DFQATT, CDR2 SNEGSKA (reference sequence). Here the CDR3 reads CSAAGGLASSYEQYF. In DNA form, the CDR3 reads TGCAGTGCCGCCGGCGGATTGGCAAGCTCCTACGAGCAGTACTTC.

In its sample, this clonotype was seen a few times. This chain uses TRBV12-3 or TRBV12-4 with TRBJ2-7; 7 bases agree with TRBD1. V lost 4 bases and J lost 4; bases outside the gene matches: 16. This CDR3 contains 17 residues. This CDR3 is CASSSGTGTESLYEQYF. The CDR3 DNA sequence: TGTGCCAGCAGTTCCGGGACGGGGACAGAGTCACTTTACGAGCAGTACTTC.

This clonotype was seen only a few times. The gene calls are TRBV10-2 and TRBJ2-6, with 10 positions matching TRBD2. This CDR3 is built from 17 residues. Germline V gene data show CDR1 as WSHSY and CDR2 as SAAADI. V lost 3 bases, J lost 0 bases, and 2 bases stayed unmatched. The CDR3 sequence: CASSETSGNSGANVLTF. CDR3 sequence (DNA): TGCGCCAGCAGTGAAACTAGCGGGAACTCTGGGGCCAACGTCCTGACTTTC.

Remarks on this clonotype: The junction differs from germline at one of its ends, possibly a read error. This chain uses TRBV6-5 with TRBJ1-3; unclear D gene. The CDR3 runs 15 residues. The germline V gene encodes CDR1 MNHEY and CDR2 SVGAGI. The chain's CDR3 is CASSYFPFSGNAIYF. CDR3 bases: TGTGCCAGCAGTTACTTTCCCTTCTCTGGAAACGCCATATATTTT.